One and the same sample provided the 29 T cell receptor beta chains below, sequenced in a study of T cells after yellow fever vaccination. TCRdb re-called the 5' RACE reads with MiXCR, one entry per CDR3 protein. The repertoire includes roughly 520,000 distinct CDR3 sequences, about a fifth of them detected once, and about a sixth sits in the top ten. Material: PBMCs, obtained around 3 weeks after the first yellow fever vaccination. The source is a man aged 18 to 35 who received the YFV17D yellow fever vaccine.

Turning to this clonotype: One end of the junction does not line up with germline, which may come from a read error. This sequence joins TRBV19 and TRBJ2-1; 11 nucleotides line up with TRBD2. The CDR3 totals 15 residues. CDR1 and CDR2 from the germline V gene are LNHDA and SQIVND (reference sequence). CDR3 in amino acids: CASSARLAGFQRWLF. The CDR3 DNA is TGTGCCAGTAGTGCCCGACTAGCGGGGTTTCAACGATGGCTCTTC.

The CDR3 bases are TGTGCCAGCAGGTTACCGGGACTAGAAACAGATACGCAGTATTTT. This translates into CASRLPGLETDTQYF. This chain uses TRBV7-2 with TRBJ2-3; 8 bases line up with TRBD2. The CDR3 totals 15 residues. V was clipped by 6 bases and J by 3 bases; unmatched bases: 8. CDR1 and CDR2 from the germline V gene are SGHTA and FQGNSA. Supplemented by reference TRBV7-2 and TRBJ2-3, the full variable domain reads GAGVSQSPSNKVTEKGKDVELRCDPISGHTALYWYRQSLGQGLEFLIYFQGNSAPDKSGLPSDRFSAERTGGSVSTLTIQRTQQEDSAVYLCASRLPGLETDTQYFGPGTRLTVL.

The chain combines TRBV6-1 with TRBJ2-7; unclear D gene. From germline, CDR1 is MNHNS and CDR2 SASEGT. Trimming stripped 6 bases from V and 4 bases from J, with 13 bases between. The CDR3 covers 13 residues. Written as DNA, the CDR3 is TGTGCCAGCAGCAACCAGAACGAATACGAGCAGTACTTC. This sequence encodes CASSNQNEYEQYF.

This clonotype was counted between two and nine times. The chain links TRBV7-2 to TRBJ2-1, with 8 positions matching TRBD2. The CDR3 is 15 residues long. Germline CDR1 SGHTA, CDR2 FQGNSA. V trimming: 1 base; J trimming: 8 bases; junction bases outside the gene matches: 7. The DNA of the CDR3 is TGTGCCAGCAGCTTAGGGCACGGGGGGGCCCATGAGCAGTTCTTC. It encodes CASSLGHGGAHEQFF.

The V and J genes are TRBV11-2 and TRBJ1-6, with D uncertain. Between the trimmed V and J ends, which lost 5 bases and 6 bases, there was a span of 8 bases. Looked up from germline, CDR1 is SGHAT and CDR2 is FQNNGV. The CDR3 runs to 13 residues. DNA of the CDR3: TGTGCCAGCAGCCCAAACCCTAATTCACCCCTCCACTTT. Translated, it gives CASSPNPNSPLHF.

The table lists this clonotype with a few counts. The gene calls are TRBV10-3 and TRBJ2-7, with 8 positions matching TRBD2. CDR1 ENHRY and CDR2 SYGVKD come from the germline V gene. This CDR3 spans 17 amino acids. V dropped 0 bases and J dropped 2; count of bases not matched to a gene: 9. CDR3: CAISESGRGVQTYEQYV. CDR3 DNA: TGTGCCATCAGTGAGTCGGGGCGGGGGGTTCAGACCTACGAGCAGTACGTC.

This clonotype was counted a few times. V gene TRBV5-1 combines with J gene TRBJ2-7; TRBD1 is a possible D gene (6 bases). The CDR3 extends over 14 amino acids. Germline values: CDR1 SGHRS, CDR2 YFSETQ. Deletions cut 0 bases from V and 2 bases from J, with 9 bases between. The CDR3 coding sequence is TGCGCCAGCAGCTTGGGGGGGCGCACCTACGAGCAGTACTTC. Translation gives CASSLGGRTYEQYF.

This clonotype was recorded at least ten times. The rearrangement joins TRBV18 to TRBJ2-1; 8 bases are shared with TRBD2. Looked up from germline, CDR1 is KGHSH and CDR2 is LQKENI. The trim removed 0 bases at V and 7 bases at J, leaving 11 bases unmatched. The CDR3 consists of 17 residues. CDR3 protein: CASSPPAPGGARNEQFF. Here the CDR3 DNA reads TGTGCCAGCTCACCACCTGCCCCGGGGGGGGCTAGGAATGAGCAGTTCTTC.

The V and J genes are TRBV10-3 and TRBJ2-4, with no clear D. V lost 8 bases to trimming and J lost 4 bases, with 15 bases between them. Looked up from germline, CDR1 is ENHRY and CDR2 is SYGVKD. The CDR3 runs 14 residues. The CDR3 sequence: CAIDALLEKNIQYF. CDR3 nucleotide sequence: TGTGCCATCGATGCCCTTCTGGAAAAAAACATTCAGTACTTC.

The V and J genes are TRBV13 and TRBJ2-3; tentatively, D is TRBD2 (6 bases). The V and J ends lost 0 bases and 6 bases respectively, with 13 bases between them. This CDR3 has 15 amino acids. Germline-derived CDR1 and CDR2 are PRHDT and FYEKMQ (reference sequence). CDR3: CASSLGGDSGDTQYF. Written as DNA, the CDR3 is TGTGCCAGCAGCTTAGGGGGGGACTCAGGGGATACGCAGTATTTT.

The V call is TRBV24-1, the J call TRBJ2-7, with D hard to call. The CDR3 loop spans 18 amino acids. V dropped 3 bases and J dropped 1 base, with 21 bases sitting between them. From germline, CDR1 is KGHDR and CDR2 SFDVKD. This CDR3 is CATSDECPHRDPSYEQYV. The CDR3 DNA is TGTGCCACCAGTGATGAGTGTCCGCATCGAGATCCATCCTACGAGCAGTACGTC.

This clonotype was observed a few times. The gene calls are TRBV28 and TRBJ1-1; the match to TRBD1 covers 7 bases. With V trimmed by 6 bases and J by 3 bases, 10 bases remained unmatched. This CDR3 has 15 residues. Germline V CDR1 and CDR2: MDHEN, SYDVKM. The CDR3 loop reads CASSGTQGRDTEAFF. As DNA, the CDR3 is TGTGCCAGCAGCGGAACACAGGGGCGGGACACTGAAGCTTTCTTT.

This chain joins TRBV11-2 and TRBJ2-7; the match to TRBD1 covers 9 bases. V was pared by 4 bases and J by 4 bases, with 17 bases of the junction left unmatched. CDR1 is SGHAT and CDR2 is FQNNGV in the germline V gene. The CDR3 loop spans 18 amino acids. CDR3 protein: CASSYQARGTGRFYEQYF. The CDR3 DNA sequence: TGTGCCAGCAGCTACCAGGCGAGGGGGACAGGGAGATTTTACGAGCAGTACTTC.

This rearrangement joins TRBV6-1 to TRBJ1-1, with TRBD1 identical over 8 bases. V was pared by 10 bases and J by 2 bases, with 6 bases of the junction left unmatched. In germline, CDR1 is MNHNS, CDR2 SASEGT. The CDR3 extends over 13 amino acids. CDR3 residues: CATCRGRNTEAFF. CDR3 DNA: TGTGCCACGTGCAGGGGGCGAAACACTGAAGCTTTCTTT.

This clonotype was observed a handful of times. V is TRBV7-3 and J is TRBJ2-3; 8 bases fit TRBD2. The junction had 8 bases not matched to a gene; V was cut back by 6 bases and J by 3 bases. The CDR3 has 15 residues. Germline CDR1 and CDR2: SGHTA and FQGTGA. The CDR3 sequence: CASSNQRGFTDTQYF. The CDR3 DNA sequence: TGTGCCAGCAGTAATCAGCGGGGGTTTACAGATACGCAGTATTTT.

Turning to this clonotype: The junction and the germline gene differ at one end; a read error may be behind it. The chain couples TRBV7-9 to TRBJ2-4; 8 bases line up with TRBD2. Looked up from germline, CDR1 is SEHNR and CDR2 is FQNEAQ (reference sequence). The CDR3 extends over 13 amino acids. CDR3 nucleotides: TGTGCCAGCAGCTTAGAGGGTGGTAGCGGGGCCGACTTC. It codes for CASSLEGGSGADF.

This chain uses TRBV29-1 with TRBJ1-4; weak D call: TRBD1 (5 bases). Trimming took 0 bases from V and 8 from J, leaving 16 bases between them. The CDR3 extends over 15 amino acids. The V gene's germline CDR1 is SQVTM and CDR2 ANQGSEA. Here the CDR3 reads CSVEEPGTGEEKLFF. Here the CDR3 DNA reads TGCAGCGTTGAAGAGCCGGGGACGGGGGAGGAAAAACTGTTTTTT.

This clonotype was seen a few times. The chain uses TRBV25-1 and TRBJ1-2, with a weak D call TRBD1 (5 bases). The V end was cut by 7 bases, the J end by 10 bases, with 19 bases between. Per germline, CDR1 MGHDK and CDR2 SYGVNS. CDR3 size: 13 residues. The CDR3 loop reads CASKITGTPFYTF. The CDR3 DNA reads TGTGCCAGCAAGATAACCGGGACCCCTTTCTACACCTTC.

This rearrangement joins TRBV27 to TRBJ1-5; D gene uncertain. Germline V gene lookup returns CDR1 MNHEY and CDR2 SMNVEV (reference sequence). With 1 base removed from V and 7 bases from J, the gap between germline ends came to 8 bases. This CDR3 is built from 13 residues. CDR3 DNA sequence: TGTGCCAGCAGTTTATTAGGGAGGCAGCCCCAGCATTTT. The encoded protein is CASSLLGRQPQHF.

The chain carries TRBV18 and TRBJ2-5; a weak D match, TRBD2 (6 bases). Trimming pared 2 bases from V and 9 bases from J, leaving 10 bases between. Germline CDR1 KGHSH, CDR2 LQKENI. This CDR3 spans 12 amino acids. The CDR3 DNA is TGTGCCAGCTCACCAGGGGAGGAGGCCCAGTACTTC. Protein: CASSPGEEAQYF.

In DNA form, the CDR3 reads TGCGCCAGCAGCCAAGACGATAAGCGGGGGGGCCGGTCCTACAATGAGCAGTTCTTC. Protein: CASSQDDKRGGRSYNEQFF. This sequence joins TRBV4-3 and TRBJ2-1; 10 nucleotides line up with TRBD2. V trimming: 0 bases; J trimming: 1 base; junction bases outside the gene matches: 9. CDR3 length: 19 amino acids. The germline V gene encodes CDR1 LGHNA and CDR2 YSLEER.

In this sample, this clonotype turned up a few times. This sequence joins TRBV7-2 and TRBJ1-1; D is unclear. The CDR3 consists of 13 residues. Germline values: CDR1 SGHTA, CDR2 FQGNSA. Trimming pared 5 bases from V and 7 bases from J, leaving 14 bases between. The DNA for the CDR3 is TGTGCCAGCAGCAAAGGACTGGGCTTTGAAGCTTTCTTT. Amino acid sequence: CASSKGLGFEAFF.

V and J are TRBV27 and TRBJ2-7; tentative D call: TRBD2 (6 bases). Germline V gives CDR1 MNHEY, CDR2 SMNVEV (reference sequence). Trimming removed 5 bases at V and 4 bases at J, with 18 bases between. The CDR3 extends over 15 amino acids. The CDR3 is CASSPAGSYGYEQYV. The CDR3 nucleotides are TGTGCCAGCAGTCCCGCGGGGTCGTATGGGTACGAGCAGTACGTC.

The chain has TRBV29-1 and TRBJ1-3; 8 bases are a match to TRBD1. Losses at the gene ends were 2 bases for V and 9 bases for J; bases not matched to a gene: 6. From germline, CDR1 is SQVTM and CDR2 ANQGSEA. The CDR3 loop spans 13 amino acids. The CDR3 DNA reads as TGCAGCGTTGAACAGGGGGCGGGAGCCACCATATATTTT. Its protein is CSVEQGAGATIYF. Filled out from reference TRBV29-1 and TRBJ1-3, the complete variable domain reads SAVISQKPSRDICQRGTSLTIQCQVDSQVTMMFWYRQQPGQSLTLIATANQGSEATYESGFVIDKFPISRPNLTFSTLTVSNMSPEDSSIYLCSVEQGAGATIYFGEGSWLTVV.

CDR3 residues: CASSPRDEETQYF. The CDR3 region has the DNA TGTGCCAGCAGCCCCCGGGATGAAGAGACCCAGTACTTC. The V gene is TRBV7-9, the J gene TRBJ2-5, with a tentative D call TRBD2 (5 bases). The CDR3 runs 13 residues. V was shortened by 5 bases and J by 3 bases, with 10 bases between the two germline ends. Germline assignment: CDR1 SEHNR and CDR2 FQNEAQ (reference sequence).

V and J are TRBV28 and TRBJ1-1; D unresolved. The V gene lost 2 bases and the J gene lost 9 bases, with 10 bases spanning the gap. Germline V gene lookup returns CDR1 MDHEN and CDR2 SYDVKM. The CDR3 runs 12 residues. CDR3 sequence (DNA): TGTGCCAGCAGTTTACAAGGGATCAAAGCTTTCTTT. Translating gives CASSLQGIKAFF.

V usage is TRBV20-1 and J usage is TRBJ1-1; tentative D call: TRBD1 (6 bases). The V gene lost 6 bases and the J gene lost 1 base, with 15 bases spanning the gap. The CDR3 sequence is 14 residues long. Germline loops: CDR1 DFQATT, CDR2 SNEGSKA (reference sequence). The CDR3 reads CSAPKPQGNTEAFF. CDR3 bases: TGCAGTGCCCCAAAACCACAGGGGAACACTGAAGCTTTCTTT.

In its sample, this clonotype was seen a few times. The genes are TRBV6-2 or TRBV6-3 and TRBJ2-1, with 14 positions matching TRBD2. Germline V lookup: CDR1 MNHEY, CDR2 SVGEGT. V was clipped by 5 bases and J by 0 bases; unmatched bases: 9. The CDR3 has 19 residues. CDR3 protein: CASSTGLAGEVFSYNEQFF. The CDR3 nucleotides are TGTGCCAGCAGTACGGGACTAGCGGGGGAAGTCTTCTCCTACAATGAGCAGTTCTTC.

The rearrangement joins TRBV6-2 or TRBV6-3 to TRBJ2-1; D remains unclear. This CDR3 region has 12 residues. Germline-derived CDR1 and CDR2 are MNHEY and SVGEGT. The germline V and J ends were trimmed by 3 bases and 9 bases, with 9 bases remaining between them. CDR3 in amino acids: CASSYEFGEQFF. The CDR3 nucleotides read TGTGCCAGCAGTTATGAATTTGGTGAGCAGTTCTTC.